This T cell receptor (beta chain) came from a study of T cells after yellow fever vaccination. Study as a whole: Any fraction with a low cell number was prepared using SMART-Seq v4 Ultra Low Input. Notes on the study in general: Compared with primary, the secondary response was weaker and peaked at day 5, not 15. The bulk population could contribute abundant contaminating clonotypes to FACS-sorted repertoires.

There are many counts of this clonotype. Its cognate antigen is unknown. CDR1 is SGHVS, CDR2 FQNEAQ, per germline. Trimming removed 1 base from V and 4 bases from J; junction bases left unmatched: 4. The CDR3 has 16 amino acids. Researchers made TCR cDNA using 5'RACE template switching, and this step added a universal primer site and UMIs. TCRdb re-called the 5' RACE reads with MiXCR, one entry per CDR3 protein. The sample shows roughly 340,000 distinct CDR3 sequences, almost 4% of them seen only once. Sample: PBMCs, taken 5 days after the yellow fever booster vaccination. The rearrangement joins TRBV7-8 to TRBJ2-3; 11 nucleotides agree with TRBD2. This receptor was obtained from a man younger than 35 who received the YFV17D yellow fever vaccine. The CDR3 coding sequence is TGTGCCAGCAGCTTAGTAGGACTAGCGGGTCCAGATACGCAGTATTTT. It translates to CASSLVGLAGPDTQYF.